This T cell receptor (beta chain) emerged from a study of cytomegalovirus exposure and HLA in healthy donors. In this sample, this clone turned up once. V lost 3 bases to trimming and J lost 1 base; unmatched junction nucleotides: 5. CDR1 is SGHNT, CDR2 YYREEE, per germline (reference sequence). This CDR3 has 16 amino acids. Amplification used 60 Vbeta primers and 13 Jbeta primers. TCRdb's table, derived via immunoSEQ multiplex PCR, lists solely in-frame clones and lacks some. The sample holds 130,000 or so clones, approximately 80% seen once. The sequence derives from a man aged 35 to 55 in good health and CMV-seronegative. Material for sequencing was PBMCs. V and J are TRBV5-4 and TRBJ2-2; 8 positions agree with TRBD2. The CDR3 protein is CASSSRLARNTGELFF. CDR3 in DNA: TGTGCCAGCAGCTCCCGACTAGCGAGGAACACCGGGGAGCTGTTTTTT.